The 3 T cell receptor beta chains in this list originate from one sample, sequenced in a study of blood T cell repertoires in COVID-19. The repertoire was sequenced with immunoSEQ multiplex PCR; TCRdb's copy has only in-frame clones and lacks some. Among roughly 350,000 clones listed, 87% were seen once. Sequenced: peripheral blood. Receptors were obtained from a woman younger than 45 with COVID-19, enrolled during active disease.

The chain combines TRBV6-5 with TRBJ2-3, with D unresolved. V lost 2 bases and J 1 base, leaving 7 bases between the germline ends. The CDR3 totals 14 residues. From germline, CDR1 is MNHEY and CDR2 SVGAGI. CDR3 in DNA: TGTGCCAGCAGTTACATCCTAGGCACAGATACGCAGTATTTT. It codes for CASSYILGTDTQYF.

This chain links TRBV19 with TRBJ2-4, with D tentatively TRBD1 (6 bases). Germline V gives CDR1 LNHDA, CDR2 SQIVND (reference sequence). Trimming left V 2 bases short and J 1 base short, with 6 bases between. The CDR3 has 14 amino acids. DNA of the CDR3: TGTGCCAGTAGTATACAGGGGGCCAAAAACATTCAGTACTTC. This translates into CASSIQGAKNIQYF. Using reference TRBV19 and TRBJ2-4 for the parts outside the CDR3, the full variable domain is DGGITQSPKYLFRKEGQNVTLSCEQNLNHDAMYWYRQDPGQGLRLIYYSQIVNDFQKGDIAEGYSVSREKKESFPLTVTSAQKNPTAFYLCASSIQGAKNIQYFGAGTRLSVL.

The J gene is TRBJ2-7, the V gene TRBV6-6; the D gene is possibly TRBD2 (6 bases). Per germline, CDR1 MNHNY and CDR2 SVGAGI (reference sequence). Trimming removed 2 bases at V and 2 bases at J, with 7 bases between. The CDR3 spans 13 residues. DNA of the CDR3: TGTGCCAGCAGTTACGCGGGGCCCTACGAGCAGTACTTC. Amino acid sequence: CASSYAGPYEQYF.